The next 5 T cell receptor beta chains were all read from a single sample in a study of T cell repertoires in cytomegalovirus infection. TCRdb analysed the reads with MiXCR anew, one entry per CDR3 protein. This table has more than 150,000 distinct CDR3 sequences, under 25% appearing once. The sample taken for sequencing was PBMCs. The receptors were gathered from a human donor in good health (CMV status not recorded). Some clones in this sample may be carry-over from other donors' samples.

This chain connects TRBV2 to TRBJ2-7; 11 bases match TRBD2. This CDR3 has 15 residues. After removal of 3 bases from V and 3 bases from J, the junction contained 4 bases not matched to a gene. Germline lookup yields CDR1 SNHLY and CDR2 FYNNEI. CDR3 in amino acids: CASSELLAGVYEQYF. The CDR3 nucleotides are TGTGCCAGCAGTGAGCTACTAGCGGGAGTCTACGAGCAGTACTTC.

The chain combines TRBV9 with TRBJ2-3; D is possibly TRBD2 (6 bases). The CDR3 extends over 16 amino acids. Germline CDR1 reads SGDLS; CDR2 reads YYNGEE. Trimming pared 0 bases from V and 6 bases from J, leaving 17 bases between. The CDR3 loop reads CASSVDLRGNWDTQYF. The CDR3 DNA sequence: TGTGCCAGCAGCGTAGACCTTCGGGGGAACTGGGATACGCAGTATTTT.

The sample holds a few counts of this clonotype. The chain carries TRBV6-1 and TRBJ2-7, with 7 positions matching TRBD1. After removal of 2 bases from V and 3 bases from J, the junction contained 7 bases not matched to a gene. The CDR3 has 15 amino acids. Germline loops: CDR1 MNHNS, CDR2 SASEGT. The CDR3 region is CASSERWGQNYEQYF. The CDR3 bases are TGTGCCAGCAGTGAACGGTGGGGACAGAACTACGAGCAGTACTTC.

The chain couples TRBV10-3 to TRBJ1-2; no clear D gene. The CDR3 covers 14 residues. The V end was cut by 5 bases, the J end by 6 bases, with 16 bases between. From germline, CDR1 is ENHRY and CDR2 SYGVKD. The CDR3 DNA follows: TGTGCCATCAGTATCATGGGCCGTGATGATGGCTACACCTTC. Translated, it gives CAISIMGRDDGYTF.

The table lists this clonotype with a few counts. V and J are TRBV10-2 and TRBJ2-1; TRBD2 matches 12 bases. V was clipped by 8 bases and J by 0 bases; unmatched bases: 8. This CDR3 spans 17 amino acids. Germline assignment: CDR1 WSHSY and CDR2 SAAADI. The CDR3 coding sequence is TGCGCCAGCCTTGGGACTAGCGGGCCGAGCTCCTACAATGAGCAGTTCTTC. This gives the protein CASLGTSGPSSYNEQFF.